Listed below are T cell receptor beta chains from one sample, sequenced in a study of human T cells and chemical hapten exposure. Each CDR3 protein is one row after TCRdb ran MiXCR on the RACE reads. The sample has 55,000 to 75,000 distinct CDR3 sequences; around an eighth are singletons. Material: whole blood, obtained in connection with sensitization to the hapten diphenylcyclopropenone (DPC). These TCRs come from a man aged 25-45 years with alopecia areata. Some clones in this sample may be carry-over from other donors' samples. The CDR3 runs from the conserved cysteine through the conserved F or W. Fields, in order: V gene, CDR3 length, J gene, D gene, clone size, CDR3 DNA, CDR3 protein. A D gene is named only where the DNA matches it firmly. Clone size is given for some rows only: seen once, a few or many times, or a class if the clone is expanded.

>TRBV3-1|17|TRBJ2-6|-|-
TGTGCCAGCAGCCAAGGGCAACTGATGCCTGGGGCCAACGTCCTGACTTTC
CASSQGQLMPGANVLTF
>TRBV9|14|TRBJ1-1|TRBD1|-
TGTGCCAGCGGGACAGGATTATTGAACACTGAAGCTTTCTTT
CASGTGLLNTEAFF
>TRBV4-3|13|TRBJ1-6|-|many
TGCGCCAGCAGCCAATTCTTGAATTCACCCCTCCACTTT
CASSQFLNSPLHF
>TRBV19|18|TRBJ2-2|-|-
TGTGCCAGTAGTCATACCCCCCTTGAGCAGGCGAACACCGGGGAGCTGTTTTTT
CASSHTPLEQANTGELFF
>TRBV20-1|14|TRBJ2-1|TRBD1|many
TGCAGTGCCGCGATTCAGGGGGCGCGAGGTGAGCAGTTCTTC
CSAAIQGARGEQFF
>TRBV13|14|TRBJ2-7|-|once
TGTGCCAGCAGCCCCGACAGTACCCCCTACGAGCAGTACTTC
CASSPDSTPYEQYF
>TRBV10-2|15|TRBJ1-4|-|few
TGCGCCAGCAGTCCTACTCTGGGTGTAAGTGAAAAACTGTTTTTT
CASSPTLGVSEKLFF
>TRBV29-1|12|TRBJ1-2|TRBD1|once
TGCAGCGTTGGGACAGGGGGCTATGGCTACACCTTC
CSVGTGGYGYTF
>TRBV28|14|TRBJ2-7|-|-
TGTGCCAGCGGTGGGACGTGGAGCTCCTACGAGCAGTACTTC
CASGGTWSSYEQYF
>TRBV28|15|TRBJ1-4|-|many
TGTGCCAGCAGTTTAAACTTAGCAACTAATGAAAAACTGTTTTTT
CASSLNLATNEKLFF
>TRBV15|15|TRBJ2-5|-|few
TGTGCCACCAGCAGAGATCGTCAGCGGCAAGAGACCCAGTACTTC
CATSRDRQRQETQYF
>TRBV20-1|14|TRBJ2-2|-|-
TGCAGTGCTAGAGGGTTAGGTGGCACCGGGGAGCTGTTTTTT
CSARGLGGTGELFF
>TRBV2|15|TRBJ2-7|-|few
TGTGCCAGCAAAGTGGGCAGCAAGACTACCTACGAGCAGTACTTC
CASKVGSKTTYEQYF
>TRBV20-1|16|TRBJ2-1|TRBD2|-
TGCAGTGCTAGGGCATACAGCGGGGGTTACTACAATGAGCAGTTCTTC
CSARAYSGGYYNEQFF
>TRBV20-1|12|TRBJ1-2|-|-
TGCAGTGCTAGAAACGTAGACTATGGCTACACCTTC
CSARNVDYGYTF
>TRBV6-5|15|TRBJ1-1|-|many
TGTGCCAGCAGTTCCTTACCGGGGTGGGGCACTGAAGCTTTCTTT
CASSSLPGWGTEAFF
>TRBV4-3|18|TRBJ1-2|-|many
TGCGCCAGCAGCCAAGGAGCTTGGAAGGACAGATTCAACTATGGCTACACCTTC
CASSQGAWKDRFNYGYTF
>TRBV29-1|11|TRBJ2-7|TRBD1|many
TGCAGCGTTAACAGGGGAGACGAGCAGTACTTC
CSVNRGDEQYF
>TRBV12-3/TRBV12-4|14|TRBJ1-2|-|-
TGTGCCAGCAGTTTAGCAGGGATTGACTATGGCTGCACCTTC
CASSLAGIDYGCTF
>TRBV7-6|13|TRBJ2-1|-|-
TGTGCCAGCAGCTTAGTGGGCTTCAATGAGCAGTTCTTC
CASSLVGFNEQFF
>TRBV5-1|14|TRBJ2-7|-|-
TGCGCCAGCAGCGCGAGGATGGCGGCGTCCGAGCAGTACTTC
CASSARMAASEQYF
>TRBV10-3|12|TRBJ1-1|TRBD1|many
TGTGCCATCAGGGACAGGGAGACTGAAGCTTTCTTT
CAIRDRETEAFF
>TRBV28|13|TRBJ2-7|-|-
TGTGCCAGCGACGGGAGACCGAGCTACGAGCAGTACTTC
CASDGRPSYEQYF
>TRBV11-1|13|TRBJ2-3|-|many
TGTGCCAGCAGCTTGAGCAGCACAGATACGCAGTATTTT
CASSLSSTDTQYF
>TRBV7-2|16|TRBJ1-2|TRBD1|few
TGTGCCAGCAGCGCTAAGACAGGGGGAAGTAACTATGGCTACACCTTC
CASSAKTGGSNYGYTF
>TRBV24-1|17|TRBJ2-1|-|-
TGTGCCACCAGTGAAACCCGTCGAGCGGACCATTACAATGAGCAGTTCTTC
CATSETRRADHYNEQFF
>TRBV6-5|16|TRBJ2-3|TRBD2|-
TGTGCCAGCAGTTACGGGGCGGGGGGGCACGTAGATACGCAGTATTTT
CASSYGAGGHVDTQYF
>TRBV7-2|15|TRBJ2-5|TRBD2|many
TGTGCCAGCAGCCCGAGCACTAGCGAGAGAGAGACCCAGTACTTC
CASSPSTSERETQYF
>TRBV7-9|11|TRBJ2-7|-|few
TGTGCCAGCAGCTTAGTCTACGAGCAGTACTTC
CASSLVYEQYF
>TRBV12-3/TRBV12-4|15|TRBJ2-7|TRBD2|many
TGTGCCAGCAGCCATGGGGAGGGTCTCAACTACGAGCAGTACTTC
CASSHGEGLNYEQYF
>TRBV19|15|TRBJ2-7|-|-
TGTGCCAGTAGTACGGAGGCCAGGAATACCTACGAGCAGTACTTC
CASSTEARNTYEQYF
>TRBV28|14|TRBJ2-3|-|many
TGTGCCAGCAGATTGCGGGCTATCTCAGATACGCAGTATTTT
CASRLRAISDTQYF
>TRBV29-1|11|TRBJ1-1|-|few
TGCAGCGCCAAGGAGAACACTGAAGCTTTCTTT
CSAKENTEAFF
>TRBV7-8|16|TRBJ1-5|TRBD1|few
TGTGCCAGCAGCTTGTTAGGGGGACAGAACAATCAGCCCCAGCATTTT
CASSLLGGQNNQPQHF
>TRBV5-5|16|TRBJ2-7|TRBD1|few
TGTGCCAGCAGCTTCTTTATGCAGGGGGCTTTCTACGAGCAGTACTTC
CASSFFMQGAFYEQYF
>TRBV20-1|13|TRBJ1-2|-|-
TGCAGTGCTAAGGGAATGGAAAACTATGGCTACACCTTC
CSAKGMENYGYTF
>TRBV7-2|15|TRBJ2-5|TRBD2|few
TGTGCCAGCAGCTTAGGAGCGGGGGACGAGGAGACCCAGTACTTC
CASSLGAGDEETQYF
>TRBV7-3|16|TRBJ1-1|-|few
TGTGCCAGCAGCCCGTCCCTGGGGAGGATGAACACTGAAGCTTTCTTT
CASSPSLGRMNTEAFF
>TRBV6-2/TRBV6-3|13|TRBJ2-7|TRBD2|many
TGTGCCAGCCGGGAGAGCGGGGACTACGAGCAGTACTTC
CASRESGDYEQYF